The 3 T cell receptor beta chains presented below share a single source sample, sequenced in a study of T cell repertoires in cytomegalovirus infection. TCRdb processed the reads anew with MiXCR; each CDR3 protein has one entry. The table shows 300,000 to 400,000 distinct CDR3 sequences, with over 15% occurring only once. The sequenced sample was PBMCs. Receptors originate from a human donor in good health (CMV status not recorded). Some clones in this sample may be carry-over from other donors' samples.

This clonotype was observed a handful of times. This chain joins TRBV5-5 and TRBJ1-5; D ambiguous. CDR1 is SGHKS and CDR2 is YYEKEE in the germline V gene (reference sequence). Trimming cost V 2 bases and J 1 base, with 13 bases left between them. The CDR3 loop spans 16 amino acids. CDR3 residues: CASSLVIGLSNQPQHF. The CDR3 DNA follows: TGTGCCAGCAGCTTAGTAATCGGGCTGAGCAATCAGCCCCAGCATTTT.

The CDR3 sequence is CASSGDRAPGANVLTF. The CDR3, as DNA: TGTGCCAGCAGTGGTGACAGGGCTCCTGGGGCCAACGTCCTGACTTTC. The J gene is TRBJ2-6, the V gene TRBV2; 7 nucleotides agree with TRBD1. CDR3 length: 16 residues. Per the germline V gene, CDR1 is SNHLY and CDR2 is FYNNEI. V dropped 4 bases and J dropped 2; count of bases not matched to a gene: 5.

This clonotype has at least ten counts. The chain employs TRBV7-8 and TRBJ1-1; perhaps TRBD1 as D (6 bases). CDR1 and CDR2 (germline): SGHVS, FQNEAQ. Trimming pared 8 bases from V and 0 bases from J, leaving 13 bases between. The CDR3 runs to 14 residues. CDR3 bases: TGTGCCAGCTCCTTGGGGACAATGAACACTGAAGCTTTCTTT. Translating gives CASSLGTMNTEAFF.